Below are 29 T cell receptor beta chains sequenced from a single sample in a study of cytomegalovirus exposure and HLA in healthy donors. Researchers ran the PCR with 60 Vbeta and 13 Jbeta primers. Sequencing was performed with immunoSEQ multiplex PCR; in TCRdb, only in-frame clones are kept and a portion is missing. The sample records 150,000 to 200,000 clones, 80% being singletons. The sample consisted of PBMCs. These receptors were obtained from a woman between 40 and 55 years old in good health and CMV-seronegative.

V gene TRBV7-2 combines with J gene TRBJ1-2; a possible D gene is TRBD1 (6 bases). This CDR3 has 14 residues. Per the germline V gene, CDR1 is SGHTA and CDR2 is FQGNSA. V lost 3 bases and J lost 3, with 11 bases in between. Written as DNA, the CDR3 is TGTGCCAGCAGCTTTTCCAGGGGCGACTATGGCTACACCTTC. This encodes CASSFSRGDYGYTF.

The gene calls are TRBV6-5 and TRBJ1-5, with a possible D match to TRBD1 (5 bases). Trimming took 5 bases from V and 0 from J, leaving 8 bases between them. CDR3 length: 14 amino acids. The germline V gene has CDR1 MNHEY and CDR2 SVGAGI. The CDR3 DNA follows: TGTGCCAGCAGTCTCGACAGTAGCAATCAGCCCCAGCATTTT. Encoded protein: CASSLDSSNQPQHF.

The chain recombines TRBV4-3 with TRBJ2-7; the match to TRBD1 covers 9 bases. Looked up from germline, CDR1 is LGHNA and CDR2 is YSLEER. This CDR3 comprises 17 residues. Trimming took 0 bases from V and 6 from J; bases not matched to a gene: 12. CDR3: CASSQDTGTGLAFEQYF. The CDR3 nucleotides read TGCGCCAGCAGCCAAGACACCGGGACAGGGCTGGCTTTCGAGCAGTACTTC.

This chain uses TRBV9 with TRBJ1-2; a possible D gene is TRBD1 (5 bases). The CDR3 has 14 amino acids. Trimming left V 2 bases short and J 5 bases short, with 13 bases between. CDR1 is SGDLS, CDR2 YYNGEE, per germline. CDR3 amino acids: CASSVDQGGYGYTF. The CDR3 bases are TGTGCCAGCAGCGTGGACCAGGGCGGATATGGCTACACCTTC.

This clone was observed once. The chain recombines TRBV5-1 with TRBJ2-5, with D tentatively TRBD2 (6 bases). CDR1 is SGHRS and CDR2 is YFSETQ in the germline V gene. V shed 0 bases and J shed 5 bases, with 14 bases lying between them. There are 15 residues in the CDR3. DNA for the CDR3: TGCGCCAGCAGCTTGGCCGGGGGTTTTAAGGAGACCCAGTACTTC. Translation gives CASSLAGGFKETQYF. Based on the CDR3 plus reference TRBV5-1 and TRBJ2-5, the full variable domain is KAGVTQTPRYLIKTRGQQVTLSCSPISGHRSVSWYQQTPGQGLQFLFEYFSETQRNKGNFPGRFSGRQFSNSRSEMNVSTLELGDSALYLCASSLAGGFKETQYFGPGTRLLVL.

This clone was counted a few times. The gene calls are TRBV5-6 and TRBJ2-7; possibly TRBD2 for D (6 bases). V was clipped by 4 bases and J by 0 bases, with 14 bases between them. Germline V gene sequence: CDR1 SGHDT, CDR2 YYEEEE. The CDR3 runs 15 residues. The CDR3 bases are TGTGCCAGCAGCCCCTTAGGGACTCCCTCCTACGAGCAGTACTTC. This translates into CASSPLGTPSYEQYF.

This chain connects TRBV4-2 to TRBJ1-2; 12 bases are shared with TRBD1. Germline V CDR1 and CDR2: LGHNA, YNFKEQ. V shed 5 bases and J 4 bases; nucleotides not matched to a gene: 14. The CDR3 has 18 amino acids. The CDR3 spells CASSESSGTGGFGYGYTF. CDR3 bases: TGTGCCAGCAGCGAAAGCTCCGGGACAGGGGGCTTCGGCTATGGCTACACCTTC.

V is TRBV9 and J is TRBJ2-3; 8 bases line up with TRBD2. Germline V lookup: CDR1 SGDLS, CDR2 YYNGEE. Losses at the gene ends were 0 bases for V and 4 bases for J; bases not matched to a gene: 7. CDR3 length: 16 amino acids. CDR3 amino acids: CASSVGRGGWADTQYF. The CDR3 nucleotides are TGTGCCAGCAGCGTAGGTCGCGGGGGGTGGGCAGATACGCAGTATTTT.

This sequence joins TRBV4-2 and TRBJ2-1; 11 positions agree with TRBD2. In germline, CDR1 is LGHNA, CDR2 YNFKEQ. CDR3 length: 15 amino acids. Unmatched junction bases numbered 2, after V lost 0 bases and J lost 7 bases. The CDR3 DNA is TGTGCCAGCAGCCAAGAGGGACTAGCGGAAAATGAGCAGTTCTTC. Translation: CASSQEGLAENEQFF.

The chain recombines TRBV11-2 with TRBJ2-7, with D possibly TRBD2 on 6 matching bases. V lost 0 bases to trimming and J lost 0 bases, with 9 bases between them. The CDR3 totals 15 residues. The germline V gene encodes CDR1 SGHAT and CDR2 FQNNGV. DNA for the CDR3: TGTGCCAGCAGCTTAGAATCCGGGAGCTCCTACGAGCAGTACTTC. As protein: CASSLESGSSYEQYF.

This clone was counted a single time. The rearrangement links TRBV7-2 to TRBJ1-4, with TRBD1 as a possible D gene (6 bases). This CDR3 has 15 residues. Germline V gives CDR1 SGHTA, CDR2 FQGNSA. V was clipped by 5 bases and J by 0 bases, with 10 bases between them. CDR3 nucleotide sequence: TGTGCCAGCAGCCTACAGGGCCCAACTAATGAAAAACTGTTTTTT. Translation: CASSLQGPTNEKLFF.

The V and J genes are TRBV7-2 and TRBJ2-3; TRBD1 might be the D (5 bases). V gave up 5 bases and J gave up 9 bases, with 21 bases separating them. CDR1 and CDR2 (germline): SGHTA, FQGNSA. The CDR3 runs to 15 residues. The chain's CDR3 is CASSRLRTPAGTQYF. The CDR3 nucleotides are TGTGCCAGCAGCCGCCTGCGTACTCCCGCAGGGACGCAGTATTTT.

V is TRBV19 and J is TRBJ1-1; TRBD1 might be the D (6 bases). This CDR3 has 16 amino acids. Germline CDR1 LNHDA, CDR2 SQIVND (reference sequence). Trimming took 5 bases from V and 0 from J, leaving 16 bases between them. The CDR3 DNA reads as TGTGCCAGTAGTCCTTACCTCGGACAGATGAACACTGAAGCTTTCTTT. Encoded protein: CASSPYLGQMNTEAFF.

This chain connects TRBV5-4 to TRBJ1-3, with 7 bases matching TRBD1. The CDR3 totals 18 residues. The trim removed 0 bases at V and 4 bases at J, leaving 13 bases unmatched. Germline values: CDR1 SGHNT, CDR2 YYREEE (reference sequence). DNA for the CDR3: TGTGCCAGCAGCTTGGGCCCGTCTCGACAGGGAATGGGAAACACCATATATTTT. It encodes CASSLGPSRQGMGNTIYF.

The chain is built from TRBV4-1 and TRBJ2-2; 7 positions match TRBD2. The CDR3 is 15 amino acids. With 6 bases clipped from V and 10 bases from J, the junction kept 14 bases outside the gene matches. In germline, CDR1 is MGHRA, CDR2 YSYEKL. This CDR3 is CASSRRGGREEELFF. CDR3 coding DNA: TGCGCCAGCAGTCGCCGGGGAGGGAGGGAAGAGGAGCTGTTTTTT.

The chain carries TRBV6-1 and TRBJ2-1; 7 bases line up with TRBD1. Germline assignment: CDR1 MNHNS and CDR2 SASEGT. This CDR3 comprises 15 residues. Losses at the gene ends were 6 bases for V and 4 bases for J; bases not matched to a gene: 9. CDR3 region: CASSLGTAPYNEQFF. The CDR3 coding sequence is TGTGCCAGCAGCCTTGGGACAGCACCATACAATGAGCAGTTCTTC.

This clone has just one count. Here the CDR3 reads CASRENRGRRETQYF. DNA of the CDR3: TGTGCCAGCAGGGAAAACAGGGGGCGCAGGGAGACCCAGTACTTC. The rearrangement uses TRBV11-3 and TRBJ2-5; 9 bases map to TRBD1. J was trimmed by 5 bases and V by 6 bases; bases with no gene match: 10. The germline gives CDR1 SGHNT, CDR2 YENEEA. The length of the CDR3 is 15 residues.

This clone was seen only a few times. The rearrangement links TRBV6-1 to TRBJ1-5; D is possibly TRBD1 (5 bases). The CDR3 covers 14 residues. Germline loops: CDR1 MNHNS, CDR2 SASEGT. The V end was cut by 4 bases, the J end by 3 bases, with 10 bases between. CDR3 DNA sequence: TGTGCCAGCAGTGCCACCAGGGTCAATCAGCCCCAGCATTTT. Translated, it gives CASSATRVNQPQHF.

The rearrangement joins TRBV19 to TRBJ2-1, with D tentatively TRBD1 (5 bases). CDR1 LNHDA and CDR2 SQIVND come from the germline V gene (reference sequence). V was trimmed by 6 bases and J by 7 bases, leaving 7 bases between them. This CDR3 has 11 residues. CDR3 protein: CASRGVNEQFF. Written as DNA, the CDR3 is TGTGCCAGTAGAGGGGTGAATGAGCAGTTCTTC.

The rearrangement uses TRBV29-1 and TRBJ1-4; 9 positions agree with TRBD1. CDR3 length: 13 residues. The germline CDR1 and CDR2 sequences are SQVTM and ANQGSEA. V dropped 6 bases and J dropped 5; count of bases not matched to a gene: 4. The CDR3 nucleotides read TGCAGCGTCCGGGACAGGGCAAATGAAAAACTGTTTTTT. Its translation is CSVRDRANEKLFF.

The V and J genes are TRBV5-1 and TRBJ2-1, with a weak D call TRBD2 (6 bases). The CDR3 sequence is 17 residues long. CDR1 is SGHRS and CDR2 is YFSETQ in the germline V gene. Trimming left V 0 bases short and J 0 bases short, with 13 bases between. The CDR3 nucleotides read TGCGCCAGCAGCTTGGGGGACTCTAACCGCTCCTACAATGAGCAGTTCTTC. This translates into CASSLGDSNRSYNEQFF.

The chain has TRBV7-2 and TRBJ2-5, with 7 bases fitting TRBD2. Unmatched junction bases numbered 10, after V lost 2 bases and J lost 7 bases. The length of the CDR3 is 15 residues. In germline, CDR1 is SGHTA, CDR2 FQGNSA. The CDR3 here is CASSLLGGTVSTQYF. Here the CDR3 DNA reads TGTGCCAGCAGCTTACTGGGGGGGACCGTTTCGACCCAGTACTTC.

The chain recombines TRBV7-9 with TRBJ1-6, with a weak D call TRBD1 (5 bases). CDR3 length equals 15 residues. Between the trimmed V and J ends, which lost 1 base and 10 bases, there was a span of 14 bases. Germline assignment: CDR1 SEHNR and CDR2 FQNEAQ (reference sequence). For the CDR3, the DNA is TGTGCCAGCAGCTTAGTCCAGGGCCCGAGATCACCCCTCCACTTT. Amino acid sequence: CASSLVQGPRSPLHF.

There are a few counts of this clone. The V gene is TRBV6-6, the J gene TRBJ2-1; D ambiguous. CDR1 is MNHNY, CDR2 SVGAGI, per germline (reference sequence). V was clipped by 7 bases and J by 3 bases, with 7 bases between them. The CDR3 is 12 residues long. The CDR3 DNA follows: TGTGCCAGCACCCAGAACTACAATGAGCAGTTCTTC. It yields the protein CASTQNYNEQFF.

This clone was seen a single time. The gene calls are TRBV19 and TRBJ2-2, with D maybe TRBD2 (5 bases). The CDR3 runs to 16 residues. V was pared by 2 bases and J by 5 bases, with 15 bases between. CDR1 and CDR2 (germline): LNHDA, SQIVND (reference sequence). CDR3 nucleotide sequence: TGTGCCAGTAGTATATTTTCGGGGTTCAGGACCGGGGAGCTGTTTTTT. Its protein product is CASSIFSGFRTGELFF.

V and J are TRBV2 and TRBJ2-7; TRBD2 might be the D (6 bases). The germline V gene encodes CDR1 SNHLY and CDR2 FYNNEI. The CDR3 runs to 14 residues. V lost 4 bases, J lost 3 bases, and 13 bases lay in between. Here the CDR3 DNA reads TGTGCCAGCAGTGTCCGGGACTTAAACTACGAGCAGTACTTC. Translation gives CASSVRDLNYEQYF. Supplemented by reference TRBV2 and TRBJ2-7, the full variable domain reads EPEVTQTPSHQVTQMGQEVILRCVPISNHLYFYWYRQILGQKVEFLVSFYNNEISEKSEIFDDQFSVERPDGSNFTLKIRSTKLEDSAMYFCASSVRDLNYEQYFGPGTRLTVT.

The V gene is TRBV5-1, the J gene TRBJ1-2; no reliable D call. Trimming left V 0 bases short and J 10 bases short, with 13 bases between. The germline V gene encodes CDR1 SGHRS and CDR2 YFSETQ. The CDR3 is made up of 13 amino acids. The CDR3 DNA reads TGCGCCAGCAGCTTGGACCGAGCGGATGTCTACACCTTC. This gives the protein CASSLDRADVYTF.

J is TRBJ1-3 and V is TRBV19; the D is unclear. The CDR3 sequence is 13 residues long. Deletions cut 9 bases from V and 0 bases from J, with 9 bases between. In germline, CDR1 is LNHDA, CDR2 SQIVND (reference sequence). CDR3 bases: TGTGCCAGCGCCTCGAGCTCTGGAAACACCATATATTTT. Encoded protein: CASASSSGNTIYF.

The chain uses TRBV14 and TRBJ2-5, with 15 bases matching TRBD2. The CDR3 has 17 amino acids. Germline CDR1 SGHDN, CDR2 FVKESK. V shed 4 bases, J shed 2 bases, and the junction held 5 bases outside the gene matches. The CDR3 bases are TGTGCCAGCAGCCCGGGACTAGCGGGGGGTCGGCAAGAGACCCAGTACTTC. Encoded protein: CASSPGLAGGRQETQYF.